The TCR beta chain under discussion was sequenced for a study of blood T cell repertoires in COVID-19. As for the study in general: The origin of the acute and convalescent COVID-19 samples was the United States, Italy and Spain.

Original processing notes: Reference gene primer amplification yielded estimated nucleated cell counts. The repertoire was sequenced with immunoSEQ multiplex PCR; TCRdb's copy has only in-frame clones and lacks some. The DNA was the basis for D and trimming; V, J and clone size are from that table. Here the sample spans roughly 190,000 clones, approximately 87% being singletons. A single count supports this clone. Material for sequencing was peripheral blood. This clonotype was sampled from a woman aged 55-75 years with COVID-19, enrolled during active disease.

CDR3 nucleotide sequence: TGCAGCGCGGGCCCCGGAGATGGCTACACCTTC. Residues: CSAGPGDGYTF. The chain has TRBV29-1 and TRBJ1-2; D gene ambiguous. Trimming shortened V by 7 bases and J by 6 bases, and 12 bases separated the two germline ends. Germline CDR1 and CDR2: SQVTM and ANQGSEA. The CDR3 extends over 11 amino acids.